This T cell receptor (beta chain) was retrieved from a study of response to subunit inactivated influenza vaccine. TCRdb reprocessed the RT-PCR reads via MiXCR and lists one record per CDR3 protein. In the table there are approximately 680,000 distinct CDR3 sequences, about 15% of which are singletons. The germline CDR1 and CDR2 sequences are MNHEY and SMNVEV (reference sequence). This CDR3 comprises 15 residues. V was pared by 5 bases and J by 1 base, with 14 bases between. The sample holds a few counts of this clonotype. Its antigen is as yet unknown. Study observations and caveats: The study's authors posited that every seasonal influenza vaccination enlists few new T cells.

Material: PBMCs from blood, obtained 12 days after vaccination. The J gene is TRBJ1-1, the V gene TRBV27; D is undetermined. This TCR derives from a man aged 45-65 years who received an inactivated influenza vaccine. CDR3 sequence reads: CASSPSRVGNTEAFF. CDR3 DNA: TGTGCCAGCAGTCCCTCGAGGGTCGGGAACACTGAAGCTTTCTTT.